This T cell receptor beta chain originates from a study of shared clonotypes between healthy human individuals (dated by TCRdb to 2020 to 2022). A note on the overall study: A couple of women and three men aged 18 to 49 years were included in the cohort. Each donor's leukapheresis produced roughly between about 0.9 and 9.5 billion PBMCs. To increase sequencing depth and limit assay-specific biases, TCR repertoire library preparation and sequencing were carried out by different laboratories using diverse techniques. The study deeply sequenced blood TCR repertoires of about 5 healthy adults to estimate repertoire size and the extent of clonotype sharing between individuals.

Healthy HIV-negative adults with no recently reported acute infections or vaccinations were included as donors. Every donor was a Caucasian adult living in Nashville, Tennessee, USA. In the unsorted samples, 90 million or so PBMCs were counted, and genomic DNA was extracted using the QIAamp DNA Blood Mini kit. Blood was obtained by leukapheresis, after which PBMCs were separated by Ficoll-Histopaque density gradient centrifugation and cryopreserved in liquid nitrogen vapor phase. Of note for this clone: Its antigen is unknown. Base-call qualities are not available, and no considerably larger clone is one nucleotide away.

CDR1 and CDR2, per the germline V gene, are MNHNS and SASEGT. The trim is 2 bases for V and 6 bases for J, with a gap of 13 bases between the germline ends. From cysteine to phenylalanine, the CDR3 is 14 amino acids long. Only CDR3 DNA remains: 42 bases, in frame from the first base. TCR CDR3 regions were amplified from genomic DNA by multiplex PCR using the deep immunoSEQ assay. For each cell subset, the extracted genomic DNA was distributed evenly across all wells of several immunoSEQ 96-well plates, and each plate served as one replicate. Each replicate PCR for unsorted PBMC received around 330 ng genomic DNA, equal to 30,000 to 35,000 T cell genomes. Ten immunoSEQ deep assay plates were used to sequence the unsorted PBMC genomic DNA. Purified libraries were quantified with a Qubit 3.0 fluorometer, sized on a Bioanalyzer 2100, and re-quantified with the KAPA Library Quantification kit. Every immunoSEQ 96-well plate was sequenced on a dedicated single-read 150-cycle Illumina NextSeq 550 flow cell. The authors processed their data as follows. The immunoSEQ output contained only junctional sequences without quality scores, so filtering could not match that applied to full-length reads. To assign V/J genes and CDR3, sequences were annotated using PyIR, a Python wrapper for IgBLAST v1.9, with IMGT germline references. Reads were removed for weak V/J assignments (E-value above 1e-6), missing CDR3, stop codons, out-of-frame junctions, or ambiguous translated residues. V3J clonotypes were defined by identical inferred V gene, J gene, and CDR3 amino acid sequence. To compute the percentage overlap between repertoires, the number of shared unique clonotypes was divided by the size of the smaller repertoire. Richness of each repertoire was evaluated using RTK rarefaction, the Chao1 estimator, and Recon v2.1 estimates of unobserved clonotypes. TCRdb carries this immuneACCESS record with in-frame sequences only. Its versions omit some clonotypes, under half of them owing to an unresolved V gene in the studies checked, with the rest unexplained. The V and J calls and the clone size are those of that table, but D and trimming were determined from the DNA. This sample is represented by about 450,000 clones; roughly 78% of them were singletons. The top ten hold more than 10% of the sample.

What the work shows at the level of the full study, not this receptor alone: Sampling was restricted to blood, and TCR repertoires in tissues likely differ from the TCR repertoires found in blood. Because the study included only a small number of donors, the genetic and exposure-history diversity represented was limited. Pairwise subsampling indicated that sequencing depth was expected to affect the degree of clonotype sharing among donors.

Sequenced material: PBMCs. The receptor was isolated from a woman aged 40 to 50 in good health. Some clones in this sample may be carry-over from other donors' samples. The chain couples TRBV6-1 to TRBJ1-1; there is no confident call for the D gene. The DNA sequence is TGTGCCAGCAGTGAAAATACCGGGAGCGCTGAAGCTTTCTTT. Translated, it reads CASSENTGSAEAFF.